A selection of T cell receptor beta chains follows, all from one sample in a study of blood T cell repertoires in COVID-19. Profiled with immunoSEQ multiplex PCR; TCRdb holds only in-frame clones, not every one. The sample includes about 240,000 clones, roughly four fifths of them seen just once. The specimen sequenced was peripheral blood. Source of these receptors: an elderly woman with acute or convalescent COVID-19. Both conserved end residues are part of each CDR3. A D gene is named only where the DNA matches it firmly. Size is stated for part of the rows, as once, few or many counts, or as a class when the clone is expanded.

clone_size,v_call,j_call,d_call,cdr3_aa,cdr3_nt
NA,TRBV12-5,TRBJ1-3,TRBD1,CASGLVLGTVPSGNTIYF,TGTGCTAGTGGTTTGGTACTGGGGACAGTCCCCTCTGGAAACACCATATATTTT
NA,TRBV7-6,TRBJ2-2,TRBD2,CASSLAFVSGGGELFF,TGTGCCAGCAGCTTAGCGTTTGTCAGCGGGGGCGGGGAGCTGTTTTTT
NA,TRBV2,TRBJ2-7,NA,CASRYSSTTSEQYF,TGTGCCAGCAGATACTCCTCCACTACGTCCGAGCAGTACTTC
NA,TRBV3-1/TRBV3-2,TRBJ1-5,NA,CASSQGGGQPQHF,TGTGCCAGCAGCCAGGGGGGTGGGCAGCCCCAGCATTTT
NA,TRBV30,TRBJ2-2,TRBD2,CAGRGVMNTGELFF,TGTGCCGGGAGGGGCGTGATGAACACCGGGGAGCTGTTTTTT
once,TRBV19,TRBJ1-6,TRBD1,CASTGGLGVSPLHF,TGTGCCAGTACAGGGGGCTTGGGAGTTTCACCCCTCCACTTT
NA,TRBV6-5,TRBJ1-6,NA,CASSYGSSYNSPLHF,TGTGCCAGCAGTTACGGGAGCTCCTATAATTCACCCCTCCACTTT
NA,TRBV5-1,TRBJ2-3,NA,CASSIKGVDTQYF,TGCGCCAGCAGCATCAAGGGGGTGGATACGCAGTATTTT
NA,TRBV7-2,TRBJ2-2,NA,CASNTMNTGELFF,TGTGCCAGCAACACAATGAACACCGGGGAGCTGTTTTTT
NA,TRBV29-1,TRBJ2-1,NA,CSATGLNEQFF,TGCAGCGCTACAGGGCTCAATGAGCAGTTCTTC
NA,TRBV2,TRBJ2-7,NA,CASRAGSYEQYF,TGTGCCAGCAGGGCAGGGTCCTACGAGCAGTACTTC
NA,TRBV11-2,TRBJ1-1,NA,CASSQGGVEAFF,TGTGCCAGCAGTCAGGGAGGGGTAGAAGCTTTCTTT
NA,TRBV29-1,TRBJ1-1,NA,CSVELQSEAFF,TGCAGCGTTGAACTACAGTCTGAAGCTTTCTTT
NA,TRBV4-1,TRBJ1-1,TRBD1,CASSPADRVNTEAFF,TGCGCCAGCAGCCCCGCGGACAGGGTTAACACTGAAGCTTTCTTT
NA,TRBV3-1/TRBV3-2,TRBJ1-2,NA,CASSPREVPGYTF,TGTGCCAGCAGCCCCCGGGAGGTCCCGGGCTACACCTTC
NA,TRBV7-9,TRBJ2-3,TRBD2,CASSPGTTFTDTQYF,TGTGCCAGCAGCCCCGGGACTACATTCACAGATACGCAGTATTTT
NA,TRBV11-2,TRBJ2-7,NA,CASTIGDNEQYF,TGTGCCAGCACCATAGGTGACAACGAGCAGTACTTC
once,TRBV7-3,TRBJ1-6,NA,CASSLTGGDGSPLHF,TGTGCCAGCAGCTTAACGGGCGGGGATGGTTCACCCCTCCACTTT
NA,TRBV5-6,TRBJ1-3,TRBD1,CASRLTGAGNTIYF,TGTGCCAGCAGATTGACAGGGGCCGGAAACACCATATATTTT
once,TRBV2,TRBJ2-5,NA,CASSGTGLETQYF,TGTGCCAGCAGTGGCACAGGGTTGGAGACCCAGTACTTC
NA,TRBV5-1,TRBJ2-5,NA,CASSDSQETQYF,TGCGCCAGCTCCGACAGCCAAGAGACCCAGTACTTC
few,TRBV18,TRBJ1-1,TRBD1,CASSQKGQGGTEAFF,TGTGCCAGCTCACAAAAGGGACAGGGGGGAACTGAAGCTTTCTTT
NA,TRBV28,TRBJ1-1,NA,CASSPSTGLRTEAFF,TGTGCCAGCAGTCCTTCAACAGGGTTACGAACTGAAGCTTTCTTT
few,TRBV2,TRBJ1-5,NA,CASSEAGASNQPQHF,TGTGCCAGCAGTGAAGCAGGGGCCAGTAATCAGCCCCAGCATTTT
NA,TRBV24-1,TRBJ2-3,TRBD1,CATSDGQGRADTQYF,TGTGCCACCAGTGACGGACAGGGGCGCGCAGATACGCAGTATTTT
NA,TRBV11-2,TRBJ2-7,TRBD1,CASSRPGTGVGTYEQYF,TGTGCCAGCAGCCGACCCGGGACAGGGGTGGGGACCTACGAGCAGTACTTC
NA,TRBV5-4,TRBJ2-2,NA,CASSLGGGATGELFF,TGTGCCAGCAGCTTGGGGGGCGGGGCCACCGGGGAGCTGTTTTTT
NA,TRBV18,TRBJ2-7,NA,CASSPLPGEQYF,TGTGCCAGCTCACCATTGCCAGGCGAGCAGTACTTC
NA,TRBV7-9,TRBJ1-2,NA,CASSNREGIHGYTF,TGTGCCAGCAGCAATAGGGAGGGAATACATGGCTACACCTTC
NA,TRBV4-1,TRBJ1-6,TRBD1,CASSQDGDSAYNSPLHF,TGCGCCAGCAGCCAAGATGGGGACAGTGCGTATAATTCACCCCTCCACTTT
NA,TRBV3-1/TRBV3-2,TRBJ2-7,NA,CASSRRDSWDYEQYF,TGTGCCAGCAGCCGTCGGGACTCCTGGGACTACGAGCAGTACTTC
few,TRBV6-6,TRBJ1-1,NA,CASSYRGGNTEAFF,TGTGCCAGCAGTTACCGGGGGGGAAACACTGAAGCTTTCTTT
NA,TRBV28,TRBJ1-3,NA,CATRARAGNTIYF,TGTGCCACCAGGGCGAGGGCTGGAAACACCATATATTTT
NA,TRBV4-1,TRBJ2-4,TRBD2,CASSQGPPAGGSKNIQYF,TGCGCCAGCAGCCAAGGACCCCCAGCGGGGGGTTCAAAAAACATTCAGTACTTC
once,TRBV13,TRBJ1-2,NA,CASSFQGSGYTF,TGTGCCAGCAGCTTTCAGGGTAGTGGCTACACCTTC
NA,TRBV3-1/TRBV3-2,TRBJ1-2,TRBD1,CASSPRDRGDYGYTF,TGTGCCAGCAGCCCACGGGACAGGGGGGACTATGGCTACACCTTC
NA,TRBV5-1,TRBJ1-4,TRBD1,CARFGTGWYNEKLFF,TGCGCCAGGTTCGGGACAGGGTGGTATAATGAAAAACTGTTTTTT
NA,TRBV5-1,TRBJ2-1,TRBD2,CASSRGLAGYEQFF,TGCGCCAGCAGCCGGGGACTAGCGGGATATGAGCAGTTCTTC
few,TRBV28,TRBJ1-6,TRBD1,CASSGQGVENSPLHF,TGTGCCAGCAGTGGACAGGGGGTGGAGAATTCACCCCTCCACTTT
NA,TRBV14,TRBJ2-7,NA,CASSHDHGTPLSYEQYF,TGTGCCAGCAGCCACGACCACGGGACACCTCTTTCCTACGAGCAGTACTTC
NA,TRBV28,TRBJ2-7,NA,CASSLKVYHEQYF,TGTGCCAGCAGTTTGAAAGTCTACCACGAGCAGTACTTC
NA,TRBV5-5,TRBJ2-5,NA,CASSLIPHGVQETQYF,TGTGCCAGCAGCTTGATCCCCCACGGGGTTCAAGAGACCCAGTACTTC
NA,TRBV5-1,TRBJ1-3,NA,CASSLFVRGLSGNTIYF,TGCGCCAGCAGCTTGTTTGTCAGGGGCCTCTCTGGAAACACCATATATTTT